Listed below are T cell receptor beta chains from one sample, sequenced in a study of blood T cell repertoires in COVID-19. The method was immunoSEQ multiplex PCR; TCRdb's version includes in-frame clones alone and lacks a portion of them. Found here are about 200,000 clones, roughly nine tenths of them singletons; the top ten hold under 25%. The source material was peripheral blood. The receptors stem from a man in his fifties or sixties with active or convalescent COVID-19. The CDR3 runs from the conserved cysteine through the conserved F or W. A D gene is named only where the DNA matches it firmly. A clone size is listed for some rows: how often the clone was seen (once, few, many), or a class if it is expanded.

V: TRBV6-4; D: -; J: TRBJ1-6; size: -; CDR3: CASSDLEDSSYNSPLHF; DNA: TGTGCCAGCAGTGACTTGGAGGACAGCTCCTATAATTCACCCCTCCACTTT
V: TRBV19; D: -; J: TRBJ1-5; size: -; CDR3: CASSRGRAHSNQPQHF; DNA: TGTGCCAGTAGTAGGGGGCGAGCACATAGCAATCAGCCCCAGCATTTT
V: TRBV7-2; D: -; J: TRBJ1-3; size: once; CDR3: CASSKTGVLSGNTIYF; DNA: TGTGCCAGCAGCAAGACAGGAGTACTTTCAGGAAACACCATATATTTT
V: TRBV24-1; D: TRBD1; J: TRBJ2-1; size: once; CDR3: CATSDLYYRGRNEQFF; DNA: TGTGCCACCAGTGATTTGTATTACAGGGGGCGGAATGAGCAGTTCTTC
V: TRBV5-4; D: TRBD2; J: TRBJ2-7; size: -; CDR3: CASSISASGGAYEQYF; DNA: TGTGCCAGCAGCATCTCGGCTAGCGGGGGGGCGTACGAGCAGTACTTC
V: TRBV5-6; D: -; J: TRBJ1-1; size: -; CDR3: CASSPLTDRNTEAFF; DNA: TGTGCCAGCAGCCCCCTAACCGACAGGAACACTGAAGCTTTCTTT
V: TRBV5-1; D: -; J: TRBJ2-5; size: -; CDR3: CASSADMEGETQYF; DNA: TGCGCCAGCAGCGCGGACATGGAGGGAGAGACCCAGTACTTC
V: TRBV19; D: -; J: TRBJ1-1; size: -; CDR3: CATKRYENTEAFF; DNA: TGTGCCACCAAGAGGTACGAGAACACTGAAGCTTTCTTT
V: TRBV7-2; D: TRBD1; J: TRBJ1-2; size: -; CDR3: CASRSPRDRNSRGGYTF; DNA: TGTGCCAGCAGGTCCCCCCGGGACAGGAATTCCCGTGGGGGCTACACCTTC
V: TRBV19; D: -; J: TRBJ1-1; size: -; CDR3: CASSILGQGTEAFF; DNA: TGTGCCAGTAGTATTCTGGGGCAAGGCACTGAAGCTTTCTTT
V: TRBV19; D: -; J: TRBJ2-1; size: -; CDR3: CASSSPRGDQFF; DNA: TGTGCCAGTAGTAGTCCCAGGGGCGACCAGTTCTTC
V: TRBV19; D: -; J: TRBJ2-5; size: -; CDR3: CASSIVTGTQYF; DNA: TGTGCCAGTAGTATAGTCACAGGGACCCAGTACTTC
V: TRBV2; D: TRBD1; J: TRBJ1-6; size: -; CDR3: CASRKDRGNSPLHF; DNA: TGTGCCAGCAGGAAGGACAGGGGGAATTCACCCCTCCACTTT
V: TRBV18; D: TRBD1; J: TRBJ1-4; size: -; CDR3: CASSPGTVEKLFF; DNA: TGTGCCAGCTCACCGGGGACAGTCGAAAAACTGTTTTTT
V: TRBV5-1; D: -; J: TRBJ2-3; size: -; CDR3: CASTETGARTDTQYF; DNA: TGCGCCAGCACTGAGACAGGCGCCCGCACAGATACGCAGTATTTT
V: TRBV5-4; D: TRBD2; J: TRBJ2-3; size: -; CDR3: CASSLAGGGAADTQYF; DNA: TGTGCCAGCAGCTTGGCCGGCGGGGGGGCCGCAGATACGCAGTATTTT
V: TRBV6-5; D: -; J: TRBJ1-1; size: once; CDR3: CASTRNGDTEAFF; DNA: TGTGCCAGCACCCGCAACGGGGACACTGAAGCTTTCTTT
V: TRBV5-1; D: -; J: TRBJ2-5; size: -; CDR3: CASSTPRQETQYF; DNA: TGCGCCAGCAGCACTCCTAGACAGGAGACCCAGTACTTC
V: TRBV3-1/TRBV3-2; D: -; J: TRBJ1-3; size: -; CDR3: CASSKDSGNTIYF; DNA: TGTGCCAGCAGCAAGGACAGCGGAAACACCATATATTTT
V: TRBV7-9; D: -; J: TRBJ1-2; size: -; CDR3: CASSLAGSGWSSGYTF; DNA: TGTGCCAGCAGCTTAGCTGGGTCAGGGTGGAGCTCTGGCTACACCTTC
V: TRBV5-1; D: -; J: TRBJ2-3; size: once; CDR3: CASAKGATSTDTQYF; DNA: TGCGCCAGCGCAAAGGGAGCCACTAGCACAGATACGCAGTATTTT